This T cell receptor (beta chain) was sequenced during a study of graft-versus-host responses after intestinal transplantation. In regard to this clone: The antigen remains undetermined.

Sequencing was performed with immunoSEQ multiplex PCR; in TCRdb, only in-frame clones are kept and a portion is missing. There are some 120,000 clones in the sample; 90% occur only once, and roughly 0.2% lies in the top ten. Germline V gene sequence: CDR1 SGHRS, CDR2 YFSETQ. Deletions cut 0 bases from V and 5 bases from J, with 14 bases between. The CDR3 runs 15 residues. The V call is TRBV5-1, the J call TRBJ1-1; D unresolved. The specimen comprised unstimulated CD4+ T cells sorted from spleen or lymph node cells, sampled before intestinal transplant. This sequence was found in a human donor who received an intestinal transplant. CDR3 nucleotide sequence: TGCGCCAGCAGCTTGGGATACGCGGGAGGTACTGAAGCTTTCTTT. This gives the protein CASSLGYAGGTEAFF.